These T cell receptor beta chains were read from a single sample in a study of cytomegalovirus exposure and HLA in healthy donors. Assay used: immunoSEQ multiplex PCR; TCRdb lists only in-frame clones, some missing. The profile shows 150,000 to 180,000 clones, more than 70% of them singletons. Sequenced input: PBMCs. The receptors stem from a human donor in good health. Each CDR3 is given without its conserved first and last residue. Clone size is given for some rows only: seen once, a few or many times, or a class if the clone is expanded.

j_call v_call clone_size cdr3_aa
TRBJ1-4 TRBV5-1 . ASSLEGQGNEKLF
TRBJ2-5 TRBV5-1 . ASSSDRGKETQY
TRBJ1-1 TRBV2 . ASMRQGVSEAF
TRBJ2-1 TRBV5-1 . ASSLAGVYNEQF
TRBJ2-3 TRBV6-6 . ASKNLAEDTQY
TRBJ2-3 TRBV9 . ASSVEAGGRSDTQY
TRBJ1-5 TRBV7-2 . ASSLDQAPLRPQH
TRBJ1-2 TRBV15 . ATSFQTGYNYGYT
TRBJ2-3 TRBV7-9 . ASTLGGGTDTQY
TRBJ2-7 TRBV5-1 . ASSAGYGGVGEQY
TRBJ2-3 TRBV9 few ASSVGSRDTQY
TRBJ2-7 TRBV2 . ASSDRDRGGYEQY
TRBJ2-5 TRBV30 . AWSAGGEETQY
TRBJ1-1 TRBV19 . ASRRTGGEAF
TRBJ1-3 TRBV29-1 . SVTPRLSGNTIY